This T cell receptor beta chain appears in the sequencing data of a study of T cell responses to AZD1222 COVID-19 vaccine. Second-dose recipients at about 4 or about 12 weeks were treated as one pooled group. CDR3 length: 15 residues. Between the trimmed V and J ends, which lost 7 bases and 0 bases, there was a span of 13 bases. Germline values: CDR1 MDHEN, CDR2 SYDVKM. Regarding the study as a whole: Clonal diversity was possibly underestimated, and the donors were mostly white British, with more females. At study baseline, merely roughly 6 AZD1222 recipients were seropositive. The reported proportion of spike-specific TCRs targeting unmutated variant regions was nearly half.

Worth noting for this clone: Its antigen is not identified.

The protocol was immunoSEQ multiplex PCR, while the TCRdb copy is restricted to in-frame clones and leaves out a portion. Among roughly 120,000 clones listed, roughly 92% were seen once. The chain uses TRBV28 and TRBJ1-3, with a weak D call TRBD1 (5 bases). The material sequenced was peripheral blood, taken 28 days after the second AZD1222 dose. The clonotype was recovered from an adult who received the AZD1222 COVID-19 vaccine. The CDR3 DNA reads as TGTGCCAGCAACTCACAGGACCACTCTGGAAACACCATATATTTT. Its protein product is CASNSQDHSGNTIYF.